This T cell receptor beta chain is from a study of T cell responses to AZD1222 COVID-19 vaccine. Study-level points and caveats: Just 6 or 7 AZD1222 recipients were seropositive at baseline. Donor demographics were predominantly white British with a female majority; clonal diversity may be underestimated.

Notes on this clone: Its matching antigen is unknown.

The data were produced by immunoSEQ multiplex PCR, yet TCRdb's version contains in-frame clones alone and is incomplete. This table holds around 83,000 clones, roughly 88% found once. CDR1 is MDHEN and CDR2 is SYDVKM in the germline V gene. The CDR3 is made up of 11 amino acids. V lost 8 bases to trimming and J lost 7 bases, with 12 bases between them. The sequence was obtained from an adult in good health. The chain links TRBV28 to TRBJ2-7; D unclear. The material sequenced was peripheral blood, taken on day 0 of AZD1222 vaccination. The CDR3 is CASARGGEQYF. The CDR3 DNA reads TGTGCCAGCGCGCGTGGCGGTGAGCAGTACTTC.